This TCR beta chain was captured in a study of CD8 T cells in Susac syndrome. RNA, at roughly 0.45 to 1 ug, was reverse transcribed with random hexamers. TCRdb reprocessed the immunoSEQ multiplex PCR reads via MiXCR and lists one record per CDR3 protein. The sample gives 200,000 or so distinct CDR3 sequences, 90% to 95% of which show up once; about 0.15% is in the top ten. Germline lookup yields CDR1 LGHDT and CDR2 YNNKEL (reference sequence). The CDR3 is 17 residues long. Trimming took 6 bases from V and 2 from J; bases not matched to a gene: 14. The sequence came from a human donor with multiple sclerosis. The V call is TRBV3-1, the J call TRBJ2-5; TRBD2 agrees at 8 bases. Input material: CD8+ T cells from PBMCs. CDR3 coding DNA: TGTGCCAGCAGACCACGGAGCGGGGGTGCTCCACAAGAGACCCAGTACTTC. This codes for CASRPRSGGAPQETQYF.